These 27 T cell receptor beta chains were all obtained from the same sample, sequenced in a study of shared clonotypes between healthy human individuals. TCRdb's copy holds only in-frame clones and misses some; the assay was immunoSEQ multiplex PCR. Among roughly 890,000 clones, roughly 92% were seen once, and the ten largest hold approximately 25%. As defined, naive CD8 cells were CD45RO-negative and positively selected for CCR7, with terminally differentiated effector memory CD45RA+ cells excluded. Material for sequencing was naive CD8+ T cells sorted from blood. These receptors all come from a man between 25 and 39 years old in good health.

The chain recombines TRBV27 with TRBJ2-7; 12 bases align to TRBD2. CDR1 is MNHEY, CDR2 SMNVEV, per germline (reference sequence). After removal of 6 bases from V and 2 bases from J, the junction contained 2 bases not matched to a gene. This CDR3 has 14 residues. The CDR3 here is CASRASGRAYEQYF. CDR3 DNA: TGTGCCAGCAGAGCTAGCGGGAGGGCCTACGAGCAGTACTTC.

The CDR3 reads CASSVVYSDEQFF. The CDR3 bases are TGTGCCAGCAGCGTAGTCTATAGTGATGAGCAGTTCTTC. The chain employs TRBV9 and TRBJ2-1; D gene ambiguous. The V gene's germline CDR1 is SGDLS and CDR2 YYNGEE. The CDR3 loop spans 13 amino acids. V lost 0 bases to trimming and J lost 8 bases, with 9 bases between them.

V usage is TRBV19 and J usage is TRBJ2-1; tentative D call: TRBD2 (5 bases). This CDR3 comprises 17 residues. CDR1 LNHDA and CDR2 SQIVND come from the germline V gene (reference sequence). The V and J ends lost 2 bases and 0 bases respectively, with 14 bases between them. In DNA, the CDR3 is TGTGCCAGTAGTATATCACTAGACGGGTACTCCTACAATGAGCAGTTCTTC. Encoded protein: CASSISLDGYSYNEQFF.

This clone turned up a few times. The chain carries TRBV2 and TRBJ2-5; possible D gene TRBD1, 6 bases. CDR3 length: 14 amino acids. The germline V gene has CDR1 SNHLY and CDR2 FYNNEI. The ends were cut back, 8 bases at V and 2 bases at J, with 15 bases in the middle. The CDR3 DNA sequence: TGTGCCAGCGAAGTACAGGGCCCGCAAGAGACCCAGTACTTC. This encodes CASEVQGPQETQYF.

The V gene is TRBV27, the J gene TRBJ2-1, with a possible D match to TRBD1 (6 bases). CDR3 size: 14 residues. Between the trimmed V and J ends, which lost 5 bases and 7 bases, there was a span of 15 bases. In germline, CDR1 is MNHEY, CDR2 SMNVEV (reference sequence). Written as DNA, the CDR3 is TGTGCCAGCAGTCAGCAGGGGTTTTTGAATGAGCAGTTCTTC. As protein: CASSQQGFLNEQFF.

The rearrangement joins TRBV7-2 to TRBJ1-2, with TRBD1 as a possible D gene (5 bases). Germline V gene lookup returns CDR1 SGHTA and CDR2 FQGNSA. Trimming took 0 bases from V and 1 from J, leaving 9 bases between them. The length of the CDR3 is 15 residues. The CDR3 region is CASSLAGGNNYGYTF. The CDR3 DNA reads TGTGCCAGCAGCTTAGCCGGGGGGAATAACTATGGCTACACCTTC.

The V call is TRBV9, the J call TRBJ2-6, with D possibly matching TRBD1 (5 bases). Trimming left V 0 bases short and J 4 bases short, with 17 bases between. CDR3 length: 18 residues. Per germline, CDR1 SGDLS and CDR2 YYNGEE. Here the CDR3 DNA reads TGTGCCAGCAGCGTAGCTGACGGTCAGGGTGCGGGGGCCAACGTCCTGACTTTC. This gives the protein CASSVADGQGAGANVLTF.

The chain is built from TRBV7-9 and TRBJ2-4; D remains unclear. The CDR3 sequence is 13 residues long. CDR1 is SEHNR and CDR2 is FQNEAQ in the germline V gene (reference sequence). V dropped 4 bases and J dropped 1 base, with 5 bases sitting between them. CDR3 in DNA: TGTGCCAGCAGCTCTCCCGCCAAAAACATTCAGTACTTC. Encoded protein: CASSSPAKNIQYF.

In its sample, this clone was seen once. The chain has TRBV27 and TRBJ2-7, with D maybe TRBD1 (6 bases). There are 16 residues in the CDR3. Trimming left V 7 bases short and J 2 bases short, with 21 bases between. Germline values: CDR1 MNHEY, CDR2 SMNVEV (reference sequence). CDR3 in DNA: TGTGCCAGCACCCCGAGCGAGGGACACCTTACCTACGAGCAGTACTTC. It encodes CASTPSEGHLTYEQYF.

The sample holds one count of this clone. At the DNA level, this CDR3 is encoded by other sequences in the same sample as well. In nucleotides, the CDR3 is TGTGCCATCAGTGAGTCGCTAGCGGGCGCTACAGATACGCAGTATTTT. Translated: CAISESLAGATDTQYF. This chain connects TRBV10-3 to TRBJ2-3; 8 nucleotides agree with TRBD2. Trimming removed 0 bases from V and 3 bases from J; junction bases left unmatched: 5. Germline CDR1 and CDR2: ENHRY and SYGVKD. The CDR3 is 16 residues long.

The rearrangement links TRBV5-1 to TRBJ2-7, with TRBD1 matching over 7 bases. The CDR3 covers 13 residues. Germline lookup yields CDR1 SGHRS and CDR2 YFSETQ. The junction had 7 bases not matched to a gene; V was cut back by 6 bases and J by 4 bases. CDR3 sequence: CASTGTDLYEQYF. The CDR3 coding sequence is TGCGCCAGCACCGGGACAGACCTTTACGAGCAGTACTTC.

This chain uses TRBV11-2 with TRBJ1-1; D remains unclear. There are 14 residues in the CDR3. V was clipped by 0 bases and J by 10 bases, with 15 bases between them. CDR1 SGHAT and CDR2 FQNNGV come from the germline V gene. CDR3 protein: CASSLDNMDLLAFF. Here the CDR3 DNA reads TGTGCCAGCAGCTTAGATAATATGGATCTTTTAGCTTTCTTT.

This sequence joins TRBV7-9 and TRBJ2-7; 9 bases match TRBD1. The CDR3 covers 12 residues. CDR1 and CDR2 from the germline V gene are SEHNR and FQNEAQ (reference sequence). CDR3: CVTEGQGYEQYF. In DNA, the CDR3 is TGTGTCACCGAGGGACAGGGCTACGAGCAGTACTTC.

The chain has TRBV29-1 and TRBJ2-2; D is ambiguous. Trimming left V 8 bases short and J 8 bases short, with 12 bases between. Germline V gene lookup returns CDR1 SQVTM and CDR2 ANQGSEA. CDR3 size: 11 residues. The chain's CDR3 is CSPRVSGELFF. CDR3 in DNA: TGCAGCCCTCGGGTCTCTGGGGAGCTGTTTTTT.

CDR3 coding DNA: TGTGCCAGTAGTATAGCCGACAGTAACTACGAGCAGTACTTC. This sequence encodes CASSIADSNYEQYF. This chain joins TRBV19 and TRBJ2-7; TRBD1 might be the D (5 bases). The CDR3 runs 14 residues. CDR1 LNHDA and CDR2 SQIVND come from the germline V gene (reference sequence). Deletions cut 1 base from V and 3 bases from J, with 10 bases between.

The gene calls are TRBV6-1 and TRBJ2-7, with 8 bases matching TRBD1. Trimming took 8 bases from V and 2 from J; bases not matched to a gene: 5. Germline values: CDR1 MNHNS, CDR2 SASEGT. This CDR3 region has 13 residues. CDR3 amino acids: CASCRTGTYEQYF. The CDR3 DNA follows: TGTGCCAGCTGCAGGACAGGGACCTACGAGCAGTACTTC.

The chain has TRBV27 and TRBJ1-5; no reliable D call. The CDR3 covers 15 residues. V was shortened by 5 bases and J by 4 bases, with 15 bases between the two germline ends. Germline V CDR1 and CDR2: MNHEY, SMNVEV (reference sequence). The CDR3 DNA reads TGTGCCAGCAGTACCTCGTCTCAAGCGAATCAGCCCCAGCATTTT. Protein: CASSTSSQANQPQHF.

V gene TRBV15 combines with J gene TRBJ2-1; the match to TRBD2 covers 10 bases. V lost 1 base, J lost 0 bases, and 15 bases stayed unmatched. This CDR3 has 21 amino acids. Germline V gene lookup returns CDR1 LNHNV and CDR2 YYDKDF (reference sequence). Written as DNA, the CDR3 is TGTGCCACCAGCAGAGGTTCGCACCAGCGGGAGGGCCGGAGCTCCTACAATGAGCAGTTCTTC. Its protein is CATSRGSHQREGRSSYNEQFF.

J is TRBJ2-7 and V is TRBV15; D is possibly TRBD1 (7 bases). The CDR3 spans 16 residues. Per the germline V gene, CDR1 is LNHNV and CDR2 is YYDKDF (reference sequence). V lost 3 bases to trimming and J lost 4 bases, with 19 bases between them. CDR3 in amino acids: CATSREGMTGRYEQYF. The DNA for the CDR3 is TGTGCCACCAGCAGGGAGGGTATGACAGGGCGATACGAGCAGTACTTC. Variable domain in full (rest from reference TRBV15 and TRBJ2-7): DAMVIQNPRYQVTQFGKPVTLSCSQTLNHNVMYWYQQKSSQAPKLLFHYYDKDFNNEADTPDNFQSRRPNTSFCFLDIRSPGLGDTAMYLCATSREGMTGRYEQYFGPGTRLTVT.

This chain links TRBV7-8 with TRBJ2-7, with D perhaps matching TRBD2 (5 bases). Germline CDR1 is SGHVS and CDR2 is FQNEAQ. The CDR3 is made up of 14 amino acids. With 3 bases removed from V and 3 bases from J, the gap between germline ends came to 12 bases. DNA for the CDR3: TGTGCCAGCAGCTTCGGCGGGCCCTACTACGAGCAGTACTTC. It codes for CASSFGGPYYEQYF.

The V gene is TRBV7-8, the J gene TRBJ2-3; 11 bases agree with TRBD1. CDR1 is SGHVS, CDR2 FQNEAQ, per germline. V shed 4 bases, J shed 5 bases, and the junction held 8 bases outside the gene matches. This CDR3 is built from 16 residues. The CDR3 DNA sequence: TGTGCCAGCAGCTCGCCGGGACAGGGGGTGAAAGATACGCAGTATTTT. Its translation is CASSSPGQGVKDTQYF.

V gene TRBV7-2 combines with J gene TRBJ2-2; 9 bases match TRBD2. V lost 2 bases and J lost 5; bases outside the gene matches: 9. CDR1 is SGHTA, CDR2 FQGNSA, per germline. The CDR3 extends over 17 amino acids. The CDR3 DNA follows: TGTGCCAGCAGCTTATTCGTAGCGGGGGCAGATACCGGGGAGCTGTTTTTT. It specifies CASSLFVAGADTGELFF. Full variable domain (remainder filled in from reference TRBV7-2 and TRBJ2-2): GAGVSQSPSNKVTEKGKDVELRCDPISGHTALYWYRQSLGQGLEFLIYFQGNSAPDKSGLPSDRFSAERTGGSVSTLTIQRTQQEDSAVYLCASSLFVAGADTGELFFGEGSRLTVL.

This clone was recorded once. J is TRBJ2-3 and V is TRBV2; the match to TRBD2 covers 7 bases. CDR3 length: 14 amino acids. With 8 bases clipped from V and 2 bases from J, the junction kept 7 bases outside the gene matches. CDR1 is SNHLY and CDR2 is FYNNEI in the germline V gene. The CDR3 region is CASAGEEYTDTQYF. The DNA of the CDR3 is TGTGCCAGCGCGGGGGAAGAATACACAGATACGCAGTATTTT.

J is TRBJ2-7 and V is TRBV30, with 9 nucleotides matching TRBD2. This CDR3 has 13 amino acids. The germline gives CDR1 GTSNPN, CDR2 SVGIG (reference sequence). V gave up 4 bases and J gave up 2 bases; unmatched junction bases: 3. CDR3 protein: CAWTSGMTYEQYF. The DNA for the CDR3 is TGTGCCTGGACTAGCGGGATGACCTACGAGCAGTACTTC.

The chain combines TRBV18 with TRBJ1-1, with D maybe TRBD1 (6 bases). The germline CDR1 and CDR2 sequences are KGHSH and LQKENI. There are 15 residues in the CDR3. V was clipped by 2 bases and J by 5 bases, with 15 bases between them. Here the CDR3 reads CASSPRGNLKTEAFF. The CDR3 DNA is TGTGCCAGCTCACCAAGGGGGAATCTAAAGACTGAAGCTTTCTTT.

The gene calls are TRBV7-9 and TRBJ1-2; 9 positions agree with TRBD1. The CDR3 covers 15 residues. CDR1 and CDR2 from the germline V gene are SEHNR and FQNEAQ (reference sequence). V lost 5 bases, J lost 3 bases, and 7 bases stayed unmatched. CDR3 sequence: CASSAWRQGDYGYTF. The CDR3 nucleotides are TGTGCCAGCAGCGCCTGGAGACAGGGGGACTATGGCTACACCTTC.

The chain has TRBV15 and TRBJ1-5; the D is unclear. CDR1 and CDR2 from the germline V gene are LNHNV and YYDKDF (reference sequence). V was shortened by 1 base and J by 6 bases, with 19 bases between the two germline ends. The CDR3 is made up of 17 amino acids. CDR3 DNA: TGTGCCACCAGCAGAGTTTTCCCGGACCTGGCGAGTCAGCCCCAGCATTTT. Its protein is CATSRVFPDLASQPQHF. The entire variable domain, with the rest obtained from reference TRBV15 and TRBJ1-5, is as follows: DAMVIQNPRYQVTQFGKPVTLSCSQTLNHNVMYWYQQKSSQAPKLLFHYYDKDFNNEADTPDNFQSRRPNTSFCFLDIRSPGLGDTAMYLCATSRVFPDLASQPQHFGDGTRLSIL.